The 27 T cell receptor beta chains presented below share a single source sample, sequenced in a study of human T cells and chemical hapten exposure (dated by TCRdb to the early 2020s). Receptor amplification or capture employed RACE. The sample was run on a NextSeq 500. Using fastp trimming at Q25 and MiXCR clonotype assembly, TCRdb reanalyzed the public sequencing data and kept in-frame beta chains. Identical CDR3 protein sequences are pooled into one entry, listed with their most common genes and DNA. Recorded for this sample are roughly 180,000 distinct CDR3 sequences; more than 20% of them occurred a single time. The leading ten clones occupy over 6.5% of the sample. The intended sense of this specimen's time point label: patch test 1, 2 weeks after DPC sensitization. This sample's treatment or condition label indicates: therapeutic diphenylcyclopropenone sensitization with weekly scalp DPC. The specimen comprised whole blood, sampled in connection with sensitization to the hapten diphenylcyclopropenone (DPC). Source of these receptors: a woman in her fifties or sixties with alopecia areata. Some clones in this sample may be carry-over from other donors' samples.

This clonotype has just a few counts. This CDR3 is CASSLGLVQSQETQYF. In DNA, the CDR3 is TGCGCCAGCAGCTTAGGGCTAGTTCAATCCCAAGAGACCCAGTACTTC. The V gene is TRBV5-1, the J gene TRBJ2-5; no clear D gene. The CDR3 sequence is 16 residues long. Deletions cut 2 bases from V and 1 base from J, with 15 bases between. The germline V gene has CDR1 SGHRS and CDR2 YFSETQ.

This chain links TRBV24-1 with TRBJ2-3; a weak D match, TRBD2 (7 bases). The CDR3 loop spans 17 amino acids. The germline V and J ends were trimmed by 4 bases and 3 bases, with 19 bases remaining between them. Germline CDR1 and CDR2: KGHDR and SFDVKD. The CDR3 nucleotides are TGTGCCACCAGTGACCCCCTTCCGGGGGGCACGACAGATACGCAGTATTTT. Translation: CATSDPLPGGTTDTQYF.

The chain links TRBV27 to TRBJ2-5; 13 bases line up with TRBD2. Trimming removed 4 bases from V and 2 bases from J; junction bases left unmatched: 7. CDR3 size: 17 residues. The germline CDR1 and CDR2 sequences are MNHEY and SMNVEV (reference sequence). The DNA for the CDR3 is TGTGCCAGCAGTTCCCTTCCGGGACTAGCGGGACAAGAGACCCAGTACTTC. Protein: CASSSLPGLAGQETQYF.

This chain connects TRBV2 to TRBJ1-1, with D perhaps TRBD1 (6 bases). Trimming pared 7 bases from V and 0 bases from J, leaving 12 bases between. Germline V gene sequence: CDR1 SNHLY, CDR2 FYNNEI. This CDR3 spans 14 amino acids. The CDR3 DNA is TGTGCCAGCACCGACAGGACAATGAACACTGAAGCTTTCTTT. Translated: CASTDRTMNTEAFF. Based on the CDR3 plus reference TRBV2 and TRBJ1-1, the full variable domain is EPEVTQTPSHQVTQMGQEVILRCVPISNHLYFYWYRQILGQKVEFLVSFYNNEISEKSEIFDDQFSVERPDGSNFTLKIRSTKLEDSAMYFCASTDRTMNTEAFFGQGTRLTVV.

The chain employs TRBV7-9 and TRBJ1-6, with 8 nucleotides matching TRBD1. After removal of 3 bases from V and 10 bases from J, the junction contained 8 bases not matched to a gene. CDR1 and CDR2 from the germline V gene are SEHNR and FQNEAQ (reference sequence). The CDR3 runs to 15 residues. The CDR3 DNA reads TGTGCCAGCAGCTTCCAGGGGGCTCTTGGGTCACCCCTCCACTTT. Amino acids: CASSFQGALGSPLHF.

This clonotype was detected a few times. CDR3 DNA: TGCGCCCGACAAATGAGCTCTGGGGCCAACGTCCTGACTTTC. Residues: CARQMSSGANVLTF. This chain joins TRBV5-1 and TRBJ2-6; D unclear. Per the germline V gene, CDR1 is SGHRS and CDR2 is YFSETQ. V lost 10 bases and J lost 0, with 11 bases in between. The CDR3 has 14 residues.

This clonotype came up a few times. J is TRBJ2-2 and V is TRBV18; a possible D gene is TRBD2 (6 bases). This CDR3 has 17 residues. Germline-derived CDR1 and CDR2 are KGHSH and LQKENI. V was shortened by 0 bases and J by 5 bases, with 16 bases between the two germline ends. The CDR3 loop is CASSPPMTGAGTGELFF. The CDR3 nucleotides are TGTGCCAGCTCACCACCAATGACGGGAGCAGGGACCGGGGAGCTGTTTTTT. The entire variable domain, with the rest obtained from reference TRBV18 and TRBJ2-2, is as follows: NAGVMQNPRHLVRRRGQEARLRCSPMKGHSHVYWYRQLPEEGLKFMVYLQKENIIDESGMPKERFSAEFPKEGPSILRIQQVVRGDSAAYFCASSPPMTGAGTGELFFGEGSRLTVL.

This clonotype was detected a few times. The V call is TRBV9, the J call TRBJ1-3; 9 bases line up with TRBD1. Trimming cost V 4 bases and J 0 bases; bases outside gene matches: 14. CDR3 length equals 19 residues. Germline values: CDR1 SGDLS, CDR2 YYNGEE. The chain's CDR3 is CASSTTGTGTGRSGNTIYF. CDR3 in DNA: TGTGCCAGCAGCACCACCGGGACAGGGACCGGCCGCTCTGGAAACACCATATATTTT.

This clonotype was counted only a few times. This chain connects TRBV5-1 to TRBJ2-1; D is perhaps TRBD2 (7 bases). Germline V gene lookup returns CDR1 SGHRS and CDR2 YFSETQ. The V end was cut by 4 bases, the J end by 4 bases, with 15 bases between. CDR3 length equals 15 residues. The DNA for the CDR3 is TGCGCCAGCAGCAAGCGGGACACTCCGTACAATGAGCAGTTCTTC. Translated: CASSKRDTPYNEQFF.

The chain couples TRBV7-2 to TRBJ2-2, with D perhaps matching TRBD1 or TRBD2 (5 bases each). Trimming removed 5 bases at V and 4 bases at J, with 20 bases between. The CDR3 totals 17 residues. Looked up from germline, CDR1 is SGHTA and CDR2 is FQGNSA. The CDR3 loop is CASSQRTPARGTGELFF. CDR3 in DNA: TGTGCCAGCAGCCAACGGACGCCCGCGAGGGGCACCGGGGAGCTGTTTTTT.

CDR3 residues: CSARGPLVLSNQPQHF. The CDR3 bases are TGCAGTGCTAGAGGTCCTCTTGTGTTGAGCAATCAGCCCCAGCATTTT. The V and J genes are TRBV20-1 and TRBJ1-5; D remains unclear. The CDR3 spans 16 residues. V shed 1 base and J shed 1 base, with 14 bases lying between them. Germline V lookup: CDR1 DFQATT, CDR2 SNEGSKA (reference sequence).

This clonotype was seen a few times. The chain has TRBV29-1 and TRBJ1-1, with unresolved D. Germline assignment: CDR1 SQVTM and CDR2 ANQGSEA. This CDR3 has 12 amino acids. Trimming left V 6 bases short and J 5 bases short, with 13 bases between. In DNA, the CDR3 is TGCAGCGTCCTTGCTGGGGTTACTGAAGCTTTCTTT. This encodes CSVLAGVTEAFF. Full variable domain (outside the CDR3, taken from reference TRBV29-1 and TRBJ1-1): SAVISQKPSRDICQRGTSLTIQCQVDSQVTMMFWYRQQPGQSLTLIATANQGSEATYESGFVIDKFPISRPNLTFSTLTVSNMSPEDSSIYLCSVLAGVTEAFFGQGTRLTVV.

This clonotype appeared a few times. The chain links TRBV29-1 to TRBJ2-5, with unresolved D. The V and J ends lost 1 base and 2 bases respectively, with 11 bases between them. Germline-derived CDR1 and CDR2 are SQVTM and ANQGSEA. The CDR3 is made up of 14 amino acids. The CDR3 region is CSVEGKGRQETQYF. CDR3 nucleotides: TGCAGCGTTGAAGGAAAGGGTCGACAAGAGACCCAGTACTTC.

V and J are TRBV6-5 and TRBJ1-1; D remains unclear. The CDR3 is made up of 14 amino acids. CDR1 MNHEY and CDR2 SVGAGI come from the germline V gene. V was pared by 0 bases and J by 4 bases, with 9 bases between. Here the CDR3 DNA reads TGTGCCAGCAGTTACTCGAGAGGGTCCACTGAAGCTTTCTTT. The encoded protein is CASSYSRGSTEAFF.

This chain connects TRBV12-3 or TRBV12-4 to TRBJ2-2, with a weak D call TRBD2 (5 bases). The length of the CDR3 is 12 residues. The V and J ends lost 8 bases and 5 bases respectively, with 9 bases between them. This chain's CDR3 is CASYRGTGELFF. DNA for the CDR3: TGTGCCAGCTATCGGGGTACCGGGGAGCTGTTTTTT.

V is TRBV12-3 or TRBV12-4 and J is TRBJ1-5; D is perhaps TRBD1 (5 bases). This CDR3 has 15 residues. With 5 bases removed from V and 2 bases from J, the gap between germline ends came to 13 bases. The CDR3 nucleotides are TGTGCCAGCAGTACGAGGGGATGGGGCAATCAGCCCCAGCATTTT. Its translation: CASSTRGWGNQPQHF.

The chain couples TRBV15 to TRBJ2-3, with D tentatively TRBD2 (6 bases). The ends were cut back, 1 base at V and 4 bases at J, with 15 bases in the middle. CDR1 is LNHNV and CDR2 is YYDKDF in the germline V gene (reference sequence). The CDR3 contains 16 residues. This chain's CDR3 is CATSRGLRETADTQYF. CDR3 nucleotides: TGTGCCACCAGCAGAGGTCTCCGGGAGACGGCAGATACGCAGTATTTT. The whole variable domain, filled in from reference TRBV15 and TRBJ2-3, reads DAMVIQNPRYQVTQFGKPVTLSCSQTLNHNVMYWYQQKSSQAPKLLFHYYDKDFNNEADTPDNFQSRRPNTSFCFLDIRSPGLGDTAMYLCATSRGLRETADTQYFGPGTRLTVL.

The CDR3 loop is CASSVLQGSGTGELFF. CDR3 nucleotides: TGTGCCAGCAGCGTCCTCCAAGGAAGTGGCACCGGGGAGCTGTTTTTT. The chain joins TRBV9 to TRBJ2-2; D unresolved. Per the germline V gene, CDR1 is SGDLS and CDR2 is YYNGEE. V gave up 2 bases and J gave up 4 bases, with 15 bases separating them. The length of the CDR3 is 16 residues.

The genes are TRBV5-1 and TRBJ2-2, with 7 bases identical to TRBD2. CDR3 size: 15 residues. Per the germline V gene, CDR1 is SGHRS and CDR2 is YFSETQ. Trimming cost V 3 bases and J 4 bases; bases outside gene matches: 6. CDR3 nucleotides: TGCGCCAGCAGCTCCCGACTAGCCGCCACCGGGGAGCTGTTTTTT. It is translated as CASSSRLAATGELFF.

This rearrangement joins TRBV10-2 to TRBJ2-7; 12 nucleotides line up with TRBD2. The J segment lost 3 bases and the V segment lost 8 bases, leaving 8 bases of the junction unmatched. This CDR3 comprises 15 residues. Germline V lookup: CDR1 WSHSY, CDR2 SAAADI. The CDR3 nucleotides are TGCGCCAGCTCCGACCGACTAGCGGGAGTCTACGAGCAGTACTTC. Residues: CASSDRLAGVYEQYF.

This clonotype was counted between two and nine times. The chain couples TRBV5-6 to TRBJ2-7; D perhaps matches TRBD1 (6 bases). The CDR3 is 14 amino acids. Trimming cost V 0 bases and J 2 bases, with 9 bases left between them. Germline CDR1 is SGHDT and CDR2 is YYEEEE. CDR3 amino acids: CASSLDRATYEQYF. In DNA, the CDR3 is TGTGCCAGCAGCTTGGACAGGGCCACCTACGAGCAGTACTTC.

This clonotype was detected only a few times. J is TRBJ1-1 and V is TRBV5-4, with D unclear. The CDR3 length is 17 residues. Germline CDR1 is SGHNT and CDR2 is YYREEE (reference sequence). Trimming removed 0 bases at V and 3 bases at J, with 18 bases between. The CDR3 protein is CASSLASPPDRDTEAFF. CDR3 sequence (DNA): TGTGCCAGCAGCTTGGCCAGCCCCCCAGACCGGGACACTGAAGCTTTCTTT.

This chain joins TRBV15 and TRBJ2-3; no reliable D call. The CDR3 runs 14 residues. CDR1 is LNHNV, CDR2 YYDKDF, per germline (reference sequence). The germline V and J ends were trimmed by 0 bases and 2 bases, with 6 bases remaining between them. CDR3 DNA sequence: TGTGCCACCAGCAGAGATCCGATCACAGATACGCAGTATTTT. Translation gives CATSRDPITDTQYF.

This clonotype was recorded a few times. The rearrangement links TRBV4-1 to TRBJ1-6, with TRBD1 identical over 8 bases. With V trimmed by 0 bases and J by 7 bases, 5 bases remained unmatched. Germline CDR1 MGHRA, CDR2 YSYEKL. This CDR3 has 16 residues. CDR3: CASSQDRGQGNSPLHF. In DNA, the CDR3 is TGCGCCAGCAGCCAAGACCGCGGACAGGGAAATTCACCCCTCCACTTT.

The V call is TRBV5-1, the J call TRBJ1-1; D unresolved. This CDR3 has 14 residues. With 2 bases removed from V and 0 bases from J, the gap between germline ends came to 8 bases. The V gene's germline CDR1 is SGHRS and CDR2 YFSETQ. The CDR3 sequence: CASSFLQMNTEAFF. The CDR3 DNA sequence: TGCGCCAGCAGCTTCCTACAGATGAACACTGAAGCTTTCTTT.

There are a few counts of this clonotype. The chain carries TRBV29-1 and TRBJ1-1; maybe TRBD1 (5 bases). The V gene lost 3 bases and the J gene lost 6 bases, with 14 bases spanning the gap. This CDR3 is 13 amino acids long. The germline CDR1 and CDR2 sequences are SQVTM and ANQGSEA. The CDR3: CSVDRQGLPEAFF. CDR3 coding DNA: TGCAGCGTTGATAGGCAGGGTTTGCCTGAAGCTTTCTTT. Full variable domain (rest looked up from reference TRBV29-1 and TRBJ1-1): SAVISQKPSRDICQRGTSLTIQCQVDSQVTMMFWYRQQPGQSLTLIATANQGSEATYESGFVIDKFPISRPNLTFSTLTVSNMSPEDSSIYLCSVDRQGLPEAFFGQGTRLTVV.

The CDR3 here is CAISVLTSGKSSYEQYF. The CDR3 coding sequence is TGTGCCATCAGTGTGTTGACTAGCGGTAAAAGCTCCTACGAGCAGTACTTC. This chain links TRBV10-3 with TRBJ2-7, with 9 nucleotides matching TRBD2. CDR3 size: 17 residues. The V gene end was trimmed by 4 bases and the J gene end by 0 bases; junction bases not matched to a gene: 10. Germline V lookup: CDR1 ENHRY, CDR2 SYGVKD.